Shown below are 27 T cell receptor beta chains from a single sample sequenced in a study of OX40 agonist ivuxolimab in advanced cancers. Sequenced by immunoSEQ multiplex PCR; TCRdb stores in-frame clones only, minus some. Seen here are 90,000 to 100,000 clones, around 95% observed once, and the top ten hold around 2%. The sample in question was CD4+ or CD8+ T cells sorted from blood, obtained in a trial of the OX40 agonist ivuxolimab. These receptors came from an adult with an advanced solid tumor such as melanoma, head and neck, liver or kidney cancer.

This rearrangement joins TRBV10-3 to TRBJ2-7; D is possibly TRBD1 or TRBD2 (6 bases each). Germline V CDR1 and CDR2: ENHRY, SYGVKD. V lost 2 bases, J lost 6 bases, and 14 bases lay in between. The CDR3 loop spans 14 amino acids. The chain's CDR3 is CAISETEGGTEQYF. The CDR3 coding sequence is TGTGCCATCAGTGAGACAGAGGGGGGCACCGAGCAGTACTTC.

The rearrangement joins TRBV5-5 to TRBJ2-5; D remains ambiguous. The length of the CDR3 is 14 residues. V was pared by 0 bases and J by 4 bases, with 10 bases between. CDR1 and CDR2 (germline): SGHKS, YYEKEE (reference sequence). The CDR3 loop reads CASSLEGLRETQYF. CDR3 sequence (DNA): TGTGCCAGCAGCTTGGAAGGGTTAAGAGAGACCCAGTACTTC. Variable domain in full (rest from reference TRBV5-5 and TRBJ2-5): DAGVTQSPTHLIKTRGQQVTLRCSPISGHKSVSWYQQVLGQGPQFIFQYYEKEERGRGNFPDRFSARQFPNYSSELNVNALLLGDSALYLCASSLEGLRETQYFGPGTRLLVL.

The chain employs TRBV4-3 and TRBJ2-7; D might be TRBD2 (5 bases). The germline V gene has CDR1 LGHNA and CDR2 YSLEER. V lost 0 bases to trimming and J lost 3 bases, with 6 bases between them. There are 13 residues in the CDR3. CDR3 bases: TGCGCCAGCAGCCAAGATCGGGGCTACGAGCAGTACTTC. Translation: CASSQDRGYEQYF.

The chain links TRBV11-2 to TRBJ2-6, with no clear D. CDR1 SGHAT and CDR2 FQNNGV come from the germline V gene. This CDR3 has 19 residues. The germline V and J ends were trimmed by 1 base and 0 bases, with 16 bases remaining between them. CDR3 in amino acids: CASSLGGVGVGSGANVLTF. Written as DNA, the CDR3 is TGTGCCAGCAGCTTAGGCGGAGTTGGCGTTGGCTCTGGGGCCAACGTCCTGACTTTC.

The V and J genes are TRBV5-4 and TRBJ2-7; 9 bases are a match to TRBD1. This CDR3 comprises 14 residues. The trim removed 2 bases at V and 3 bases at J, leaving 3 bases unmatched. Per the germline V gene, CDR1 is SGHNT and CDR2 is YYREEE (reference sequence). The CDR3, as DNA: TGTGCCAGCAGCTTCCGGGACAGGGTCTACGAGCAGTACTTC. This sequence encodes CASSFRDRVYEQYF.

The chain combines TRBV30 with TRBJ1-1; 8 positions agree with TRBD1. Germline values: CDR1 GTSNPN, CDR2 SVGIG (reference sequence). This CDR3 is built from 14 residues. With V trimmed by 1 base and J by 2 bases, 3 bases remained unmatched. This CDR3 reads CAWSDAGGNTEAFF. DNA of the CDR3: TGTGCCTGGAGTGATGCAGGGGGCAACACTGAAGCTTTCTTT.

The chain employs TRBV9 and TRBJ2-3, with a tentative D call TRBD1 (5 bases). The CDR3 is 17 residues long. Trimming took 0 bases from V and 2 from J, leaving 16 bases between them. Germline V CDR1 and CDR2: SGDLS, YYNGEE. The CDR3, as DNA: TGTGCCAGCAGCGTAGTGGCAGGGCCCTCCCTCACAGATACGCAGTATTTT. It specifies CASSVVAGPSLTDTQYF.

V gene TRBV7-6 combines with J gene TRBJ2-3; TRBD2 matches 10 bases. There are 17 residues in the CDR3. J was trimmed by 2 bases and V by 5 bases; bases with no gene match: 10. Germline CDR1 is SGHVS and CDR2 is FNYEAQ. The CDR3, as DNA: TGTGCCAGCAGCCGTTGGACTAGCGGAGGGGACACAGATACGCAGTATTTT. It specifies CASSRWTSGGDTDTQYF.

CDR3 sequence reads: CASALAGSSYEQYF. The CDR3, as DNA: TGTGCCAGTGCCCTAGCGGGATCTTCCTACGAGCAGTACTTC. The chain combines TRBV19 with TRBJ2-7; 9 bases match TRBD2. J gave up 1 base and V 8 bases, and 6 bases lay outside the gene matches. Germline CDR1 reads LNHDA; CDR2 reads SQIVND (reference sequence). The CDR3 consists of 14 residues.

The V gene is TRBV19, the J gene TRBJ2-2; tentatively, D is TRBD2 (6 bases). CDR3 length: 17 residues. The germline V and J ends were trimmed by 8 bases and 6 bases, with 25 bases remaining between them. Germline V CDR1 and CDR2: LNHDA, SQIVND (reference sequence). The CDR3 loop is CASFGTGTSNTPGELFF. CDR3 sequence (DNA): TGTGCCAGTTTCGGGACCGGTACTAGCAATACCCCCGGGGAGCTGTTTTTT.

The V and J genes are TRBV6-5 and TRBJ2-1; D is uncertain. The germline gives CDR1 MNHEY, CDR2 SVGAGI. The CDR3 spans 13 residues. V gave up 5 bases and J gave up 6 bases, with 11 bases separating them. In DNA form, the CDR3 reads TGTGCCAGCAGTCATTACTCCCTCAATGAGCAGTTCTTC. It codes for CASSHYSLNEQFF.

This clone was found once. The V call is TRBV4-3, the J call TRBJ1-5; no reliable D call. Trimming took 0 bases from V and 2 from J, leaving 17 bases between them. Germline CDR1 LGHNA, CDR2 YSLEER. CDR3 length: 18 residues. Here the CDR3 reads CASSQDARVGGRNQPQHF. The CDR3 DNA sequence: TGCGCCAGCAGCCAAGATGCCCGTGTAGGTGGGCGCAATCAGCCCCAGCATTTT.

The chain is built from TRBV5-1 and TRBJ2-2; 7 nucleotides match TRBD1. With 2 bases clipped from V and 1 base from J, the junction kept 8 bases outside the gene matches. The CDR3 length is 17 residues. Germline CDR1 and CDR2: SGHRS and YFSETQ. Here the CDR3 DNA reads TGCGCCAGCAGCTTCCCCCGGACAGGAGAGAACACCGGGGAGCTGTTTTTT. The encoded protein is CASSFPRTGENTGELFF.

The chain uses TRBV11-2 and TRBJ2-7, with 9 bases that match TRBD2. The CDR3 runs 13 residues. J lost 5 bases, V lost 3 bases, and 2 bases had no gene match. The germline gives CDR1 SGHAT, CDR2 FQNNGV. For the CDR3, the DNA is TGTGCCAGCAGCTTTAGCGGGAGCCACGAGCAGTACTTC. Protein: CASSFSGSHEQYF.

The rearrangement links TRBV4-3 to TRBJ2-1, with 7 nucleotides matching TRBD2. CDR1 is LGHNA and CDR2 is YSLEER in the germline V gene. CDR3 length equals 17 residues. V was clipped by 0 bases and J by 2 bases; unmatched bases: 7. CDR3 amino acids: CASSQDPASGTYNEQFF. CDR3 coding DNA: TGCGCCAGCAGCCAAGATCCAGCTAGCGGAACCTACAATGAGCAGTTCTTC.

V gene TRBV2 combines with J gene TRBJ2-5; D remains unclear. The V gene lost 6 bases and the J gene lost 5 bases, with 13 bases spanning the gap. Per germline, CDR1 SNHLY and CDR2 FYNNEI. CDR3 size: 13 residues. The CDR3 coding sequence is TGTGCCAGCAGCTTCCGGGCCCTGGAGACCCAGTACTTC. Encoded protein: CASSFRALETQYF.

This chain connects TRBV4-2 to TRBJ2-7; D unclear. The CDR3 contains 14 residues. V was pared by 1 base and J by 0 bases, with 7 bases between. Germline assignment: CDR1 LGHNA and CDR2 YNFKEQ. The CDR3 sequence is CASSQGVNSYEQYF. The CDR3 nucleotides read TGTGCCAGCAGCCAAGGGGTCAACTCCTACGAGCAGTACTTC.

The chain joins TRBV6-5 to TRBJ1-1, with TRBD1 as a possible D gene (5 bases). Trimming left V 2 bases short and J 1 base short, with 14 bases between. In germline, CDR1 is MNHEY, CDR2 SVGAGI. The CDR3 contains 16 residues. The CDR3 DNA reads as TGTGCCAGCAGTTACGGGGCCCCCAGCGAGAACACTGAAGCTTTCTTT. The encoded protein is CASSYGAPSENTEAFF.

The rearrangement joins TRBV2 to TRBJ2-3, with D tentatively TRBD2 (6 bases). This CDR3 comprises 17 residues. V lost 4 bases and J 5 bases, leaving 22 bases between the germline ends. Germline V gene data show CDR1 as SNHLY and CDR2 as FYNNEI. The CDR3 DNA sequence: TGTGCCAGCAGTGGAGGACCACCAGGAGGGTCCCAAGATACGCAGTATTTT. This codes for CASSGGPPGGSQDTQYF.

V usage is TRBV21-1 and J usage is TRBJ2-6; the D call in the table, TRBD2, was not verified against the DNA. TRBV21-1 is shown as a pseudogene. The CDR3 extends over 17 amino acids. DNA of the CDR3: TGTGCCAGCAGCCTTACGGGGGGGAACCCTGGGGCCAACGTCCTGACTTTC. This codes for CASSLTGGNPGANVLTF.

The CDR3 here is CATRGNTGELFF. DNA of the CDR3: TGTGCCACTAGGGGGAACACCGGGGAGCTGTTTTTT. The genes are TRBV7-9 and TRBJ2-2, with D possibly being TRBD1 (5 bases). The CDR3 totals 12 residues. Germline CDR1 reads SEHNR; CDR2 reads FQNEAQ (reference sequence). Trimming removed 10 bases at V and 1 base at J, with 7 bases between.

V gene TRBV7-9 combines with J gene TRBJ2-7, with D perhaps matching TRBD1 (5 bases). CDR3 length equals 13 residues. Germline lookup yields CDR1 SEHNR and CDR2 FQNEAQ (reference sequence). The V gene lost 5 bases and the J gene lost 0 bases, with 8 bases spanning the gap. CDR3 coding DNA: TGTGCCAGCAGCCTGGGGCCCTCCTACGAGCAGTACTTC. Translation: CASSLGPSYEQYF.

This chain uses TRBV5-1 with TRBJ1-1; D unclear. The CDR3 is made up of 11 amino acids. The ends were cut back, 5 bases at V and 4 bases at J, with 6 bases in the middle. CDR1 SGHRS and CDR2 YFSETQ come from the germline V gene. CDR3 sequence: CASRGATEAFF. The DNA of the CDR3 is TGCGCCAGCAGGGGCGCCACTGAAGCTTTCTTT.

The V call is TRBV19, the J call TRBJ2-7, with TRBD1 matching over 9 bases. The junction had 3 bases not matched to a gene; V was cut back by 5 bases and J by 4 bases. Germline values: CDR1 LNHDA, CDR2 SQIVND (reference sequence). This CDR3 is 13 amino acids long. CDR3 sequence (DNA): TGTGCCAGTAGTGCCGGGACAGGGTACGAGCAGTACTTC. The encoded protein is CASSAGTGYEQYF.

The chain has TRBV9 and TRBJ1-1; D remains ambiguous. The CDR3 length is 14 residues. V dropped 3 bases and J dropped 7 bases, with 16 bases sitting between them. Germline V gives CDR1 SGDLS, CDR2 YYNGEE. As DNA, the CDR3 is TGTGCCAGCAGCGGGATGGGCCTGGGAGATGAAGCTTTCTTT. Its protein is CASSGMGLGDEAFF.

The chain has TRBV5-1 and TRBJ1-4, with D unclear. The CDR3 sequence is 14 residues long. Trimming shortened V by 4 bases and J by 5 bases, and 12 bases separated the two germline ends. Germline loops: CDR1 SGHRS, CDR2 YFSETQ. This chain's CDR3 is CASSQAGMNEKLFF. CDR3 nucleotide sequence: TGCGCCAGCAGCCAAGCGGGCATGAATGAAAAACTGTTTTTT.

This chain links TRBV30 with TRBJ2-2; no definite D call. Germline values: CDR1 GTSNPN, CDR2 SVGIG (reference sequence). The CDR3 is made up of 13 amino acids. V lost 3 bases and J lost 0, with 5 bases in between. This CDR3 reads CAWSGSNTGELFF. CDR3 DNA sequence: TGTGCCTGGAGCGGCTCGAACACCGGGGAGCTGTTTTTT.